These 12 T cell receptor beta chains were sequenced from one sample in a study of blood T cell repertoires in COVID-19. TCRdb's table, derived via immunoSEQ multiplex PCR, lists solely in-frame clones and lacks some. The table records 310,000 or so clones, approximately 90% of them present only once. What was sequenced was peripheral blood. Receptors were obtained from a young woman with COVID-19, enrolled during active disease.

V gene TRBV11-2 combines with J gene TRBJ2-7; D may be TRBD2 (7 bases). Per germline, CDR1 SGHAT and CDR2 FQNNGV. This CDR3 spans 16 amino acids. Trimming cost V 2 bases and J 6 bases, with 20 bases left between them. The CDR3 spells CASSLMRGGGKTEQYF. In DNA, the CDR3 is TGTGCCAGCAGCTTAATGAGGGGGGGCGGAAAAACCGAGCAGTACTTC.

The chain uses TRBV11-2 and TRBJ2-1; 8 bases align to TRBD2. Germline V gives CDR1 SGHAT, CDR2 FQNNGV. V was clipped by 8 bases and J by 1 base; unmatched bases: 16. The CDR3 runs to 18 residues. The CDR3 loop is CASRIRVTSGDSYNEQFF. CDR3 DNA sequence: TGTGCCAGCCGAATAAGGGTCACTAGCGGTGATTCCTACAATGAGCAGTTCTTC.

A few counts support this clone. The chain combines TRBV14 with TRBJ1-5; no firm D call. The V gene's germline CDR1 is SGHDN and CDR2 FVKESK. Trimming took off 0 bases at V and 7 bases at J, with 7 bases between the two ends. CDR3 size: 13 residues. CDR3: CASSQDSAQPQHF. CDR3 DNA sequence: TGTGCCAGCAGCCAAGACAGCGCCCAGCCCCAGCATTTT.

V usage is TRBV5-4 and J usage is TRBJ2-3; 10 positions match TRBD1. This CDR3 contains 15 residues. Trimming removed 3 bases from V and 4 bases from J; junction bases left unmatched: 5. Germline CDR1 reads SGHNT; CDR2 reads YYREEE (reference sequence). The CDR3 DNA reads as TGTGCCAGCAGCTCCTGGGACAGGGGAGCAGATACGCAGTATTTT. This sequence encodes CASSSWDRGADTQYF.

The J gene is TRBJ2-2, the V gene TRBV11-1; tentative D call: TRBD1 (6 bases). The CDR3 totals 14 residues. The V and J ends lost 3 bases and 4 bases respectively, with 9 bases between them. Looked up from germline, CDR1 is SGHAT and CDR2 is FQDESV (reference sequence). The CDR3 DNA sequence: TGTGCCAGCAGCTTGGACAGAATCACCGGGGAGCTGTTTTTT. Its protein is CASSLDRITGELFF.

The chain couples TRBV5-1 to TRBJ1-1; possible D gene TRBD1, 6 bases. The CDR3 spans 15 residues. Germline CDR1 SGHRS, CDR2 YFSETQ. Trimming removed 3 bases at V and 1 base at J, with 13 bases between. CDR3 DNA: TGCGCCAGCAGCTCCGTAGGGACAAAGAACACTGAAGCTTTCTTT. This codes for CASSSVGTKNTEAFF. The full variable domain, its missing parts supplied by reference TRBV5-1 and TRBJ1-1, is KAGVTQTPRYLIKTRGQQVTLSCSPISGHRSVSWYQQTPGQGLQFLFEYFSETQRNKGNFPGRFSGRQFSNSRSEMNVSTLELGDSALYLCASSSVGTKNTEAFFGQGTRLTVV.

This sequence joins TRBV9 and TRBJ1-3, with 7 bases fitting TRBD1. Unmatched junction bases numbered 12, after V lost 3 bases and J lost 0 bases. The CDR3 totals 18 residues. In germline, CDR1 is SGDLS, CDR2 YYNGEE. CDR3 sequence (DNA): TGTGCCAGCAGCGAGAACCCCAGGGGGGCGGTCTCTGGAAACACCATATATTTT. Protein product: CASSENPRGAVSGNTIYF.

This clone was counted only a few times. V and J are TRBV6-5 and TRBJ2-5; the match to TRBD1 covers 12 bases. The J segment lost 5 bases and the V segment lost 4 bases, leaving 5 bases of the junction unmatched. This CDR3 has 15 amino acids. Germline lookup yields CDR1 MNHEY and CDR2 SVGAGI. The CDR3 loop reads CASSLGQGAGETQYF. Here the CDR3 DNA reads TGTGCCAGCAGTTTGGGACAGGGGGCGGGTGAGACCCAGTACTTC.

This clone was picked up one time. This rearrangement joins TRBV9 to TRBJ1-1, with TRBD1 identical over 11 bases. V gave up 3 bases and J gave up 5 bases; unmatched junction bases: 9. The CDR3 extends over 16 amino acids. The germline CDR1 and CDR2 sequences are SGDLS and YYNGEE. CDR3 bases: TGTGCCAGCAGCGCCCTCCGGGACAGGGGGTTTACTGAAGCTTTCTTT. Translation: CASSALRDRGFTEAFF.

J is TRBJ2-3 and V is TRBV9; D is undetermined. V was clipped by 6 bases and J by 4 bases, with 15 bases between them. Germline assignment: CDR1 SGDLS and CDR2 YYNGEE. The CDR3 loop spans 14 amino acids. The CDR3 here is CASTLGQAADTQYF. The CDR3 bases are TGTGCCAGCACTCTTGGGCAGGCCGCAGATACGCAGTATTTT.

This chain uses TRBV28 with TRBJ2-2, with a possible D match to TRBD1 (6 bases). The CDR3 contains 13 residues. The V end lost 6 bases, the J end lost 6 bases, and 11 bases lay between the germline ends. Germline lookup yields CDR1 MDHEN and CDR2 SYDVKM. CDR3 nucleotides: TGTGCCAGCAGACAGGGAAGACCCGGGGAGCTGTTTTTT. Protein sequence: CASRQGRPGELFF.

The chain has TRBV28 and TRBJ1-3; no firm D call. Trimming left V 1 base short and J 8 bases short, with 12 bases between. The CDR3 covers 14 residues. Germline V gene lookup returns CDR1 MDHEN and CDR2 SYDVKM. In DNA, the CDR3 is TGTGCCAGCAGTTTATCAGTCTCCGGGGACACCATATATTTT. Translating gives CASSLSVSGDTIYF.